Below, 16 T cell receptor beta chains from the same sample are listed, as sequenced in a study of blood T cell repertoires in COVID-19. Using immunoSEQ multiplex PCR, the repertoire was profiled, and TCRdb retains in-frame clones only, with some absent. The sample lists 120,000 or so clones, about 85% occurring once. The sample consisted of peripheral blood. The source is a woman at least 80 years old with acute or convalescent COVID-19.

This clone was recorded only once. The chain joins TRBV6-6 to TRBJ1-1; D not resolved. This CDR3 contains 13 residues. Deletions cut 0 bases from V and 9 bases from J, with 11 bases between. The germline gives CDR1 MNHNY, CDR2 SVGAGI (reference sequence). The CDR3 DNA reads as TGTGCCAGCAGTTACTCCGACCGAGGGAAAGCTTTCTTT. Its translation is CASSYSDRGKAFF.

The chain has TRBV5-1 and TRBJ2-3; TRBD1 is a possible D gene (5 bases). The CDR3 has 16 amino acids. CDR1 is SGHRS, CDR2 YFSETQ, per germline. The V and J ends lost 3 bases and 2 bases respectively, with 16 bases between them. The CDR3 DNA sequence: TGCGCCAGCAGCTGGGGCGGTCGCTCCAACACAGATACGCAGTATTTT. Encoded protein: CASSWGGRSNTDTQYF.

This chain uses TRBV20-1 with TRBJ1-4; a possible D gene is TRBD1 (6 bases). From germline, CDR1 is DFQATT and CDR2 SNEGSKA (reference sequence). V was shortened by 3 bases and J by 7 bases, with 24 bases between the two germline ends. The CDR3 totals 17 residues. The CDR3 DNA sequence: TGCAGTGCTAGTAGTACGACAAAGGGAGGGGGTGGTGAAAAACTGTTTTTT. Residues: CSASSTTKGGGGEKLFF.

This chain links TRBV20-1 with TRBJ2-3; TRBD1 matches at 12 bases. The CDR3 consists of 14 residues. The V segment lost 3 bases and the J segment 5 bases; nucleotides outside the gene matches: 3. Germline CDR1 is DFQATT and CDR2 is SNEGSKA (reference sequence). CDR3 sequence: CSASRDRGRDTQYF. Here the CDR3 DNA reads TGCAGTGCTAGTAGGGACAGGGGGCGAGATACGCAGTATTTT.

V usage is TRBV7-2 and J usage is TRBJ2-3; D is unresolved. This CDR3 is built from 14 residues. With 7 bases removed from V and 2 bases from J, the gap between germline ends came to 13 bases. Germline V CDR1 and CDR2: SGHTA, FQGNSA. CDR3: CASTVPVSTDTQYF. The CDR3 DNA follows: TGTGCCAGCACCGTTCCCGTTTCCACAGATACGCAGTATTTT.

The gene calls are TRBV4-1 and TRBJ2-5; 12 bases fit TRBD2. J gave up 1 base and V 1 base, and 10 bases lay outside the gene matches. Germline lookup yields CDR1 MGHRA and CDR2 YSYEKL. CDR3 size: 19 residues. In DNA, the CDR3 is TGCGCCAGCAGCCAAGTACTAGCGGGGGGCGCAAGCCCCCAAGAGACCCAGTACTTC. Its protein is CASSQVLAGGASPQETQYF.

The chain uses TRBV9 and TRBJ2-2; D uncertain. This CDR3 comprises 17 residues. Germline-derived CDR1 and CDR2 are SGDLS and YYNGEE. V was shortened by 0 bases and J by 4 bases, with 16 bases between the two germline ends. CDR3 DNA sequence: TGTGCCAGCAGCGTAGTCGGGTCTTCTGAACCCACCGGGGAGCTGTTTTTT. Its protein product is CASSVVGSSEPTGELFF.

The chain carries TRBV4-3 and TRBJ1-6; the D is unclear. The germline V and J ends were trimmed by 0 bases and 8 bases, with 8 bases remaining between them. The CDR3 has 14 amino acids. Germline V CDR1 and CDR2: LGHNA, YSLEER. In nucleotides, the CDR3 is TGCGCCAGCAGCCAAGATGTCCGGGATTCACCCCTCCACTTT. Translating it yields CASSQDVRDSPLHF.

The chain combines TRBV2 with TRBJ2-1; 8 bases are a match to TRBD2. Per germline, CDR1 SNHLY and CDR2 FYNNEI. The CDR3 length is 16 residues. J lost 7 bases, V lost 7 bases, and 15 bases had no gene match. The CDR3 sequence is CASTASTAGAKNEQFF. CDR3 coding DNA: TGTGCCAGCACCGCCTCCACAGCGGGGGCTAAAAATGAGCAGTTCTTC.

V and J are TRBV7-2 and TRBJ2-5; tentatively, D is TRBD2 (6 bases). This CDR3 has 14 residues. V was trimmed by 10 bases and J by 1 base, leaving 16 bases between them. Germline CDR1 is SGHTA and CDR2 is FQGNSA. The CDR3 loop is CATQLIGGQETQYF. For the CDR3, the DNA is TGTGCCACCCAGCTTATCGGGGGCCAAGAGACCCAGTACTTC.

CDR3 DNA: TGTGCCAGCAGCTTTGGTGGACAGGGTCGAGACGAGCAGTACTTC. It yields the protein CASSFGGQGRDEQYF. This chain links TRBV7-8 with TRBJ2-7; 8 nucleotides match TRBD1. The V gene end was trimmed by 3 bases and the J gene end by 5 bases; junction bases not matched to a gene: 9. From germline, CDR1 is SGHVS and CDR2 FQNEAQ. The CDR3 runs 15 residues.

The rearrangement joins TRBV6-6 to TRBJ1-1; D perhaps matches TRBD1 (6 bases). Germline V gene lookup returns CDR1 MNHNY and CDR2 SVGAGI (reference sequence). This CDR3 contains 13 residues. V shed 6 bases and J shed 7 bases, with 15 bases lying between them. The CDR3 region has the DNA TGTGCCAGCAGCTCTAACAGGGTCCTTGAAGCTTTCTTT. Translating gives CASSSNRVLEAFF.

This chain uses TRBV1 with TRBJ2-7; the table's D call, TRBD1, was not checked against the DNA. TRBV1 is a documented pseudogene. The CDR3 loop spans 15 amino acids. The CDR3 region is CTSSQEQALPYEQYV. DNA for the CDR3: TGCACCAGCAGCCAAGAACAGGCCCTGCCCTACGAGCAGTACGTC.

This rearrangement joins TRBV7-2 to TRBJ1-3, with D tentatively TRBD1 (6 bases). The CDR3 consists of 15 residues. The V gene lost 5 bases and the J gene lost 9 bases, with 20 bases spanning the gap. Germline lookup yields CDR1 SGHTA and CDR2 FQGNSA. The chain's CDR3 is CASSRSGAPDRTIYF. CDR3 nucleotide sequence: TGTGCCAGCAGCCGTTCAGGGGCCCCGGATCGCACCATATATTTT.

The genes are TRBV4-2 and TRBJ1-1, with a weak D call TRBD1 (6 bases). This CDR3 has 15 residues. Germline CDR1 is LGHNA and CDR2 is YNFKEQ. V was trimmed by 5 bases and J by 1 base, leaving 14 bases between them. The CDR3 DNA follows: TGTGCCAGCAGCAAAAACAGGGCGGAGAACACTGAAGCTTTCTTT. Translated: CASSKNRAENTEAFF.

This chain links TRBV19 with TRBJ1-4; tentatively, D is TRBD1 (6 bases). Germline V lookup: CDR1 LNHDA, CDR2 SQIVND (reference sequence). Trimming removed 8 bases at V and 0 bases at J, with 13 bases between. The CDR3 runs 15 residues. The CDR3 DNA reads TGTGCCAGTGCTGGACAGCTTGCAACTAATGAAAAACTGTTTTTT. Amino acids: CASAGQLATNEKLFF.